One TCR beta chain is described in this entry. The sample comes from a study of cytomegalovirus exposure and HLA in healthy donors. Germline V CDR1 and CDR2: WSHSY, SAAADI. The CDR3 is 17 amino acids. With V trimmed by 2 bases and J by 2 bases, 9 bases remained unmatched. The PCR was carried out with 60 Vbeta primers and 13 Jbeta primers. Sequencing used immunoSEQ multiplex PCR; TCRdb keeps in-frame clones, though not all of them. The sample yields tens of thousands of clones, of which the top ten take up 1% to 1.4%. This receptor was taken from a woman in her 30s in good health and CMV-seronegative. The sequenced material came from PBMCs. The chain links TRBV10-2 to TRBJ2-7; 10 positions match TRBD2. In DNA, the CDR3 is TGCGCCAGCAGTGAGACGGCTAGCGGGGGTTGGGCCTACGAGCAGTACTTC. Its protein is CASSETASGGWAYEQYF.